A single sample is the source of the 28 T cell receptor beta chains below, sequenced in a study of shared clonotypes between healthy human individuals. Assay: immunoSEQ multiplex PCR; the TCRdb copy retains only in-frame clones and omits some. Of under 650,000 clones listed, almost 97% are singletons. Specimen: naive CD4+ T cells sorted from blood. The subset denotes: CD45RA+ positively selected. The receptors shown here come from a woman aged 25 to 39 in good health.

The chain recombines TRBV4-1 with TRBJ1-4; possibly TRBD1 for D (6 bases). Germline CDR1 MGHRA, CDR2 YSYEKL. The CDR3 runs to 18 residues. Trimming took off 1 base at V and 4 bases at J, with 19 bases between the two ends. The CDR3 reads CASSQVSFGQSNNEKLFF. CDR3 DNA: TGCGCCAGCAGCCAAGTCTCCTTTGGACAGAGTAATAATGAAAAACTGTTTTTT.

Turning to this clone: The sample has other DNA sequences that encode this CDR3 too. The chain is built from TRBV18 and TRBJ2-7; the D is unclear. CDR1 and CDR2 (germline): KGHSH, LQKENI. Trimming removed 2 bases from V and 3 bases from J, with 5 bases in between. The CDR3 spans 12 residues. CDR3 sequence (DNA): TGTGCCAGCTCACCAGGGCGCTACGAGCAGTACTTC. Encoded protein: CASSPGRYEQYF.

This clone was picked up one time. The chain carries TRBV7-6 and TRBJ2-7, with D tentatively TRBD1 or TRBD2 (5 bases each). Trimming pared 3 bases from V and 4 bases from J, leaving 7 bases between. Per the germline V gene, CDR1 is SGHVS and CDR2 is FNYEAQ. The length of the CDR3 is 12 residues. The CDR3, as DNA: TGTGCCAGCAGCTTCAGGGAGTACGAGCAGTACTTC. As protein: CASSFREYEQYF. Drawing the rest from reference TRBV7-6 and TRBJ2-7, the complete variable domain is GAGVSQSPRYKVTKRGQDVALRCDPISGHVSLYWYRQALGQGPEFLTYFNYEAQQDKSGLPNDRFSAERPEGSISTLTIQRTEQRDSAMYRCASSFREYEQYFGPGTRLTVT.

Only one count was recorded for this clone. V is TRBV5-1 and J is TRBJ2-5, with 7 bases lining up with TRBD2. The V gene's germline CDR1 is SGHRS and CDR2 YFSETQ. There are 15 residues in the CDR3. The V and J ends lost 5 bases and 4 bases, in that order; junction bases with no gene match: 11. CDR3 loop: CASRPGTTYGETQYF. In DNA form, the CDR3 reads TGCGCCAGCAGGCCCGGGACTACCTACGGAGAGACCCAGTACTTC.

This chain uses TRBV2 with TRBJ2-7; 7 bases are shared with TRBD2. The CDR3 is 13 residues long. Trimming removed 2 bases from V and 6 bases from J; junction bases left unmatched: 4. Germline CDR1 SNHLY, CDR2 FYNNEI. CDR3 loop: CASSERGGFEQYF. The CDR3 region has the DNA TGTGCCAGCAGTGAAAGGGGAGGGTTCGAGCAGTACTTC.

The V gene is TRBV6-5, the J gene TRBJ2-7, with 7 bases fitting TRBD2. Trimming at V came to 6 bases and at J to 1 base, leaving 9 bases not matched to a gene. Germline lookup yields CDR1 MNHEY and CDR2 SVGAGI. The CDR3 is 15 residues long. The CDR3 loop reads CASRPWAGDSYEQYF. The CDR3 bases are TGTGCCAGCAGGCCCTGGGCGGGAGATTCCTACGAGCAGTACTTC.

CDR3 coding DNA: TGTGCCAGCTCATCGATTGACAGGGCCTACGAGCAGTACTTC. Translating it yields CASSSIDRAYEQYF. V gene TRBV18 combines with J gene TRBJ2-7; TRBD1 matches at 7 bases. Germline loops: CDR1 KGHSH, CDR2 LQKENI. The CDR3 runs to 14 residues. Germline trimming cut 5 bases from V and 2 bases from J; bases unmatched to any gene: 6.

The chain has TRBV2 and TRBJ1-1; D not resolved. The length of the CDR3 is 12 residues. From germline, CDR1 is SNHLY and CDR2 FYNNEI. V was clipped by 7 bases and J by 6 bases, with 12 bases between them. CDR3 DNA: TGTGCCAGCAACCCCAGGCGAGCTGAAGCTTTCTTT. This codes for CASNPRRAEAFF.

The CDR3 DNA is TGTGCCAGCAGCTTGGCGGTTCGAGCGGAAGAGACCCAGTACTTC. This codes for CASSLAVRAEETQYF. The V gene is TRBV5-4, the J gene TRBJ2-5, with D possibly TRBD2 on 5 matching bases. CDR1 and CDR2 (germline): SGHNT, YYREEE (reference sequence). This CDR3 spans 15 amino acids. V lost 0 bases and J lost 3, with 12 bases in between.

V is TRBV23-1 and J is TRBJ2-3; the D gene is possibly TRBD2 (5 bases). Being an ORF, TRBV23-1 has a function that is uncertain. V lost 2 bases and J 7 bases, leaving 13 bases between the germline ends. There are 14 residues in the CDR3. This CDR3 is CASSQPTGGYTQYF. CDR3 bases: TGCGCCAGCAGTCAACCCACTGGCGGGTATACGCAGTATTTT.

This clone came up once. This chain connects TRBV6-5 to TRBJ2-2, with 8 bases that match TRBD1. CDR1 is MNHEY, CDR2 SVGAGI, per germline. Germline trimming cut 8 bases from V and 5 bases from J; bases unmatched to any gene: 10. The CDR3 is 15 residues long. The chain's CDR3 is CASGFTGGMTGELFF. In DNA form, the CDR3 reads TGTGCCAGCGGCTTTACAGGGGGGATGACCGGGGAGCTGTTTTTT.

The chain is built from TRBV7-3 and TRBJ1-2; D gene ambiguous. CDR1 and CDR2 from the germline V gene are SGHTA and FQGTGA. CDR3 size: 15 residues. Trimming cost V 2 bases and J 2 bases, with 12 bases left between them. The CDR3 sequence is CASSLAPGLNYGYTF. CDR3 DNA sequence: TGTGCCAGCAGCTTAGCTCCGGGTTTGAACTATGGCTACACCTTC.

The sample holds a few counts of this clone. This chain uses TRBV18 with TRBJ1-3; TRBD1 might be the D (5 bases). Germline-derived CDR1 and CDR2 are KGHSH and LQKENI. The CDR3 extends over 14 amino acids. V was clipped by 3 bases and J by 4 bases, with 10 bases between them. CDR3 sequence (DNA): TGTGCCAGCTCACCGGACATTGGGGGAAACACCATATATTTT. This encodes CASSPDIGGNTIYF.

The V and J genes are TRBV7-9 and TRBJ2-7, with 10 bases lining up with TRBD1. J gave up 7 bases and V 4 bases, and 16 bases lay outside the gene matches. The germline V gene has CDR1 SEHNR and CDR2 FQNEAQ (reference sequence). The CDR3 is 17 amino acids. DNA of the CDR3: TGTGCCAGCAGCTCAAATATAAGGACAGGGGGAGCACAAGAGCAGTACTTC. Amino acid sequence: CASSSNIRTGGAQEQYF.

This chain connects TRBV7-6 to TRBJ1-5; 10 nucleotides align to TRBD1. The CDR3 has 18 residues. Germline lookup yields CDR1 SGHVS and CDR2 FNYEAQ. Losses at the gene ends were 4 bases for V and 0 bases for J; bases not matched to a gene: 9. In DNA form, the CDR3 reads TGTGCCAGCAGCTCCGGGACAGGGGCCGTCTATAGCAATCAGCCCCAGCATTTT. Protein: CASSSGTGAVYSNQPQHF.

This chain links TRBV7-6 with TRBJ2-3, with 12 bases that match TRBD2. V was clipped by 5 bases and J by 2 bases; unmatched bases: 8. This CDR3 region has 17 residues. CDR1 and CDR2 (germline): SGHVS, FNYEAQ. Written as DNA, the CDR3 is TGTGCCAGCAGCCTGCGACTAGCGGGAGCCTTCACAGATACGCAGTATTTT. This translates into CASSLRLAGAFTDTQYF.

The chain has TRBV7-2 and TRBJ1-1, with 9 bases aligning to TRBD1. CDR1 and CDR2 (germline): SGHTA, FQGNSA. The V gene end was trimmed by 5 bases and the J gene end by 4 bases; junction bases not matched to a gene: 5. The CDR3 has 14 amino acids. The CDR3 nucleotides are TGTGCCAGCAGCGCGAGGACAGGGGTCACTGAAGCTTTCTTT. Protein sequence: CASSARTGVTEAFF.

The rearrangement joins TRBV11-2 to TRBJ1-1; no clear D gene. The CDR3 length is 12 residues. Germline V lookup: CDR1 SGHAT, CDR2 FQNNGV. Trimming shortened V by 5 bases and J by 5 bases, and 9 bases separated the two germline ends. The CDR3 protein is CASSLFGTEAFF. As DNA, the CDR3 is TGTGCCAGCAGCCTCTTTGGGACTGAAGCTTTCTTT.

The genes are TRBV18 and TRBJ1-1, with unresolved D. V shed 2 bases and J shed 1 base, with 8 bases lying between them. Germline values: CDR1 KGHSH, CDR2 LQKENI. The CDR3 has 14 amino acids. The CDR3 nucleotides are TGTGCCAGCTCACCAGCGCCGGAGAACACTGAAGCTTTCTTT. As protein: CASSPAPENTEAFF. The variable domain in full, with the rest retrieved from reference TRBV18 and TRBJ1-1, is NAGVMQNPRHLVRRRGQEARLRCSPMKGHSHVYWYRQLPEEGLKFMVYLQKENIIDESGMPKERFSAEFPKEGPSILRIQQVVRGDSAAYFCASSPAPENTEAFFGQGTRLTVV.

This chain joins TRBV10-3 and TRBJ2-7; D may be TRBD1 or TRBD2 (5 bases each). CDR1 is ENHRY, CDR2 SYGVKD, per germline. The CDR3 is 13 residues long. Between the trimmed V and J ends, which lost 2 bases and 7 bases, there was a span of 12 bases. DNA for the CDR3: TGTGCCATCAGTGAGGAGGGGCACGCGGAGCAGTACTTC. Protein: CAISEEGHAEQYF.

The chain links TRBV28 to TRBJ1-4; TRBD1 is a possible D gene (6 bases). CDR3 length equals 15 residues. Germline CDR1 reads MDHEN; CDR2 reads SYDVKM. V was pared by 3 bases and J by 7 bases, with 15 bases between. The CDR3 DNA reads TGTGCCAGCAGTTTGTATAAGGGGGTCGGTGAAAAACTGTTTTTT. It encodes CASSLYKGVGEKLFF.

This chain links TRBV19 with TRBJ2-7; 8 positions agree with TRBD2. With 1 base clipped from V and 6 bases from J, the junction kept 5 bases outside the gene matches. The CDR3 runs to 14 residues. Germline V lookup: CDR1 LNHDA, CDR2 SQIVND (reference sequence). The DNA for the CDR3 is TGTGCCAGTAGTATAGCCGTCCGGGGGGGCGAGCAGTACTTC. This sequence encodes CASSIAVRGGEQYF.

This clone appeared a single time. The J gene is TRBJ2-1, the V gene TRBV6-1; 13 bases map to TRBD2. In germline, CDR1 is MNHNS, CDR2 SASEGT. The CDR3 loop spans 19 amino acids. V was pared by 4 bases and J by 7 bases, with 16 bases of the junction left unmatched. DNA for the CDR3: TGTGCCAGCAGTGCATTCTTAGGACTAGCGGGAGTCACTGGGAATGAGCAGTTCTTC. Its translation is CASSAFLGLAGVTGNEQFF.

This clone appeared a single time. The CDR3 sequence: CAGMAGGPNNEQFF. The DNA for the CDR3 is TGTGCAGGAATGGCGGGAGGGCCGAACAATGAGCAGTTCTTC. The V and J genes are TRBV7-9 and TRBJ2-1; 9 bases map to TRBD2. The CDR3 extends over 14 amino acids. CDR1 SEHNR and CDR2 FQNEAQ come from the germline V gene (reference sequence).

The chain carries TRBV6-6 and TRBJ2-7; D not certain. The V end lost 0 bases, the J end lost 3 bases, and 12 bases lay between the germline ends. Germline V CDR1 and CDR2: MNHNY, SVGAGI (reference sequence). This CDR3 is 15 amino acids long. CDR3 in DNA: TGTGCCAGCAGTTACTCCCTCGGTGGCCTCTACGAGCAGTACTTC. Amino acids: CASSYSLGGLYEQYF.

This chain joins TRBV4-2 and TRBJ1-1, with D possibly being TRBD1 (5 bases). V lost 4 bases and J 1 base, leaving 10 bases between the germline ends. Germline CDR1 reads LGHNA; CDR2 reads YNFKEQ. This CDR3 spans 14 amino acids. The CDR3: CASSPQGPNTEAFF. The CDR3 DNA sequence: TGTGCCAGCAGCCCCCAGGGACCGAACACTGAAGCTTTCTTT.

The gene calls are TRBV2 and TRBJ1-5, with no clear D. Germline-derived CDR1 and CDR2 are SNHLY and FYNNEI. This CDR3 comprises 14 residues. V lost 6 bases to trimming and J lost 0 bases, with 9 bases between them. The CDR3 region is CASSSEYSNQPQHF. CDR3 nucleotides: TGTGCCAGCAGCTCGGAATATAGCAATCAGCCCCAGCATTTT.

This chain uses TRBV19 with TRBJ1-1, with TRBD1 as a possible D gene (5 bases). Germline lookup yields CDR1 LNHDA and CDR2 SQIVND (reference sequence). Between the trimmed V and J ends, which lost 4 bases and 1 base, there was a span of 7 bases. CDR3 length equals 13 residues. The CDR3 protein is CASSTTGNTEAFF. The CDR3 DNA follows: TGTGCCAGTAGTACTACAGGGAACACTGAAGCTTTCTTT. Supplemented by reference TRBV19 and TRBJ1-1, the full variable domain reads DGGITQSPKYLFRKEGQNVTLSCEQNLNHDAMYWYRQDPGQGLRLIYYSQIVNDFQKGDIAEGYSVSREKKESFPLTVTSAQKNPTAFYLCASSTTGNTEAFFGQGTRLTVV.